This passage covers 28 T cell receptor beta chains from one sample sequenced in a study of blood T cell repertoires in COVID-19 (dated by TCRdb to 2020 to 2021). Library preparation was by the immunoSEQ multiplex PCR assay. TCRdb took over this immuneACCESS table, retaining in-frame rearrangements with V and J assigned. Such tables are incomplete; in checked studies, under half of the missing clones stem from an unresolved V gene, and the remainder is unexplained. The sample records some 16,000 clones, around nine tenths of which are singletons. Around 14% of the sample is held by the ten biggest clonotypes. The specimen sequenced was peripheral blood. These receptor sequences come from a human donor in a cohort sampled during active COVID-19.

This chain joins TRBV3-1 (or the pseudogene TRBV3-2) and TRBJ2-7; possibly TRBD1 for D (6 bases). CDR1 and CDR2 from the germline V gene are LGHDT and YNNKEL (reference sequence). V lost 1 base, J lost 2 bases, and 12 bases lay in between. This CDR3 comprises 15 residues. Here the CDR3 reads CASSQAGQGPYEQYF. In DNA form, the CDR3 reads TGTGCCAGCAGCCAAGCGGGGCAGGGGCCCTACGAGCAGTACTTC.

This rearrangement joins TRBV6-5 to TRBJ2-1, with TRBD2 identical over 10 bases. In germline, CDR1 is MNHEY, CDR2 SVGAGI. V shed 6 bases, J shed 4 bases, and the junction held 6 bases outside the gene matches. The CDR3 sequence is 15 residues long. CDR3 in DNA: TGTGCCAGCAGATACCTAGCGGGGGATTACAATGAGCAGTTCTTC. It is translated as CASRYLAGDYNEQFF.

The V call is TRBV4-2, the J call TRBJ2-5, with 11 bases identical to TRBD2. V was clipped by 4 bases and J by 4 bases; unmatched bases: 8. Germline V lookup: CDR1 LGHNA, CDR2 YNFKEQ. CDR3 length: 16 residues. CDR3 nucleotide sequence: TGTGCCAGCAGCCCAATAGCGGGGGGGCGTGGAGAGACCCAGTACTTC. Translating it yields CASSPIAGGRGETQYF.

This clone was detected only once. The V and J genes are TRBV9 and TRBJ2-3; a weak D match, TRBD1 (6 bases). CDR1 is SGDLS and CDR2 is YYNGEE in the germline V gene. V dropped 0 bases and J dropped 8 bases, with 16 bases sitting between them. CDR3 length: 15 amino acids. The CDR3 spells CASSVEGPRGITQYF. Written as DNA, the CDR3 is TGTGCCAGCAGCGTAGAAGGGCCCAGGGGAATTACGCAGTATTTT.

V usage is TRBV6-1 and J usage is TRBJ2-3; 7 bases align to TRBD2. CDR1 is MNHNS, CDR2 SASEGT, per germline. The CDR3 is 16 residues long. The V and J ends lost 4 bases and 2 bases, in that order; junction bases with no gene match: 9. The chain's CDR3 is CASSAEAGIFTDTQYF. CDR3 nucleotides: TGTGCCAGCAGTGCTGAAGCGGGGATCTTCACAGATACGCAGTATTTT.

This sequence joins TRBV10-3 and TRBJ2-3; 8 nucleotides match TRBD1. The junction had 6 bases not matched to a gene; V was cut back by 2 bases and J by 5 bases. CDR3 length equals 15 residues. CDR1 is ENHRY and CDR2 is SYGVKD in the germline V gene. CDR3 sequence (DNA): TGTGCCATCAGTGAGGGGACAGGACATCGAGATACGCAGTATTTT. Translated: CAISEGTGHRDTQYF.

The chain is built from TRBV19 and TRBJ1-3, with 8 bases fitting TRBD1. Germline assignment: CDR1 LNHDA and CDR2 SQIVND (reference sequence). V dropped 4 bases and J dropped 3; count of bases not matched to a gene: 5. This CDR3 is built from 15 residues. The CDR3 DNA follows: TGTGCCAGTAGTAATCGAGACAGGGGTGGAAACACCATATATTTT. Protein product: CASSNRDRGGNTIYF.

The chain combines TRBV15 with TRBJ1-4, with D tentatively TRBD1 (6 bases). Deletions cut 1 base from V and 3 bases from J, with 9 bases between. Germline V CDR1 and CDR2: LNHNV, YYDKDF (reference sequence). CDR3 size: 15 residues. The CDR3 nucleotides read TGTGCCACCAGCAGAGTAGAGGGGGCTAATGAAAAACTGTTTTTT. It encodes CATSRVEGANEKLFF.

This chain connects TRBV18 to TRBJ2-7; D uncertain. This CDR3 spans 16 amino acids. Trimming pared 3 bases from V and 2 bases from J, leaving 17 bases between. Germline lookup yields CDR1 KGHSH and CDR2 LQKENI. CDR3 coding DNA: TGTGCCAGCTCACCCTCGCCGGGTTCAACGACCTACGAGCAGTACTTC. It encodes CASSPSPGSTTYEQYF.

Points on this clone: The sample contains more than one DNA sequence encoding this CDR3. The rearrangement joins TRBV19 to TRBJ2-2; tentative D call: TRBD1 (6 bases). The CDR3 has 14 residues. V was clipped by 6 bases and J by 2 bases, with 10 bases between them. The germline V gene encodes CDR1 LNHDA and CDR2 SQIVND (reference sequence). The CDR3 nucleotides read TGTGCCAGTAGCCAGGACAGAAACACCGGGGAGCTGTTTTTT. Translated, it gives CASSQDRNTGELFF.

The V gene is TRBV18, the J gene TRBJ2-1; TRBD1 aligns across 7 bases. The germline V gene encodes CDR1 KGHSH and CDR2 LQKENI. The CDR3 is made up of 16 amino acids. Germline trimming cut 4 bases from V and 8 bases from J; bases unmatched to any gene: 14. The CDR3 is CASSLDRVRTRDEQFF. DNA of the CDR3: TGTGCCAGCTCACTTGACAGGGTACGGACGAGGGATGAGCAGTTCTTC.

V is TRBV4-1 and J is TRBJ2-6; D possibly corresponds to TRBD2 (5 bases). Trimming stripped 2 bases from V and 0 bases from J, with 14 bases between. This CDR3 spans 18 amino acids. Germline V gene lookup returns CDR1 MGHRA and CDR2 YSYEKL. The DNA for the CDR3 is TGCGCCAGCAGCCAACCGGGAACTTACTTCTCTGGGGCCAACGTCCTGACTTTC. It translates to CASSQPGTYFSGANVLTF.

The V call is TRBV29-1, the J call TRBJ1-1; tentatively, D is TRBD1 (6 bases). V gave up 7 bases and J gave up 3 bases, with 15 bases separating them. The CDR3 covers 13 residues. From germline, CDR1 is SQVTM and CDR2 ANQGSEA. The CDR3 sequence: CSATGGWDTEAFF. In DNA form, the CDR3 reads TGCAGCGCGACGGGGGGCTGGGACACTGAAGCTTTCTTT.

V is TRBV7-9 and J is TRBJ1-5, with a tentative D call TRBD1 (5 bases). Trimming took off 5 bases at V and 2 bases at J, with 13 bases between the two ends. CDR3 length equals 15 residues. The germline V gene has CDR1 SEHNR and CDR2 FQNEAQ (reference sequence). The chain's CDR3 is CASSQEGGGNQPQHF. Written as DNA, the CDR3 is TGTGCCAGCAGCCAAGAGGGAGGGGGCAATCAGCCCCAGCATTTT.

This clone was seen only once. The V and J genes are TRBV15 and TRBJ2-2; D might be TRBD2 (5 bases). Looked up from germline, CDR1 is LNHNV and CDR2 is YYDKDF (reference sequence). The ends were cut back, 4 bases at V and 7 bases at J, with 13 bases in the middle. The CDR3 contains 14 residues. CDR3 protein: CATSIHRENGELFF. In DNA form, the CDR3 reads TGTGCCACCAGCATTCACCGGGAAAACGGGGAGCTGTTTTTT.

The rearrangement joins TRBV6-5 to TRBJ2-1, with 7 bases fitting TRBD1. CDR3 length: 14 residues. Germline CDR1 is MNHEY and CDR2 is SVGAGI. The trim removed 2 bases at V and 5 bases at J, leaving 3 bases unmatched. The CDR3 spells CASSYRTGHNEQFF. For the CDR3, the DNA is TGTGCCAGCAGTTACCGGACAGGACACAATGAGCAGTTCTTC.

The chain is built from TRBV5-1 and TRBJ2-5, with TRBD1 matching 7 bases. Germline CDR1 SGHRS, CDR2 YFSETQ. Trimming took 1 base from V and 9 from J; bases not matched to a gene: 9. The CDR3 consists of 14 residues. DNA of the CDR3: TGCGCCAGCAGCTTGTCGGGACAGCCCGAGGCCCAGTACTTC. Its translation: CASSLSGQPEAQYF.

The DNA of the CDR3 is TGTGCCAGCAGGGGGACAGGGCTCTTCTATGGCTACACCTTC. Translating gives CASRGTGLFYGYTF. The V and J genes are TRBV2 and TRBJ1-2; 9 bases map to TRBD1. Germline V lookup: CDR1 SNHLY, CDR2 FYNNEI. The V gene end was trimmed by 6 bases and the J gene end by 4 bases; junction bases not matched to a gene: 6. The CDR3 sequence is 14 residues long.

V is TRBV29-1 and J is TRBJ2-3, with TRBD1 matching over 7 bases. The germline CDR1 and CDR2 sequences are SQVTM and ANQGSEA. This CDR3 spans 13 amino acids. V lost 8 bases to trimming and J lost 4 bases; unmatched junction nucleotides: 9. DNA for the CDR3: TGCAGCTCGACAGGGAGTTTACCAGATACGCAGTATTTT. This encodes CSSTGSLPDTQYF.

This sequence joins TRBV10-3 and TRBJ1-2, with D tentatively TRBD1 (5 bases). The V gene lost 10 bases and the J gene lost 4 bases, with 16 bases spanning the gap. Germline V gene data show CDR1 as ENHRY and CDR2 as SYGVKD. There are 13 residues in the CDR3. CDR3 nucleotides: TGTGCCACGTCAGACAGTCGCCTCTATGGCTACACCTTC. Translated: CATSDSRLYGYTF.

The rearrangement joins TRBV5-4 to TRBJ1-4; TRBD1 agrees at 7 bases. The CDR3 totals 14 residues. The germline gives CDR1 SGHNT, CDR2 YYREEE (reference sequence). With 2 bases clipped from V and 7 bases from J, the junction kept 5 bases outside the gene matches. For the CDR3, the DNA is TGTGCCAGCAGCTTCGGCAGGGGGAGTGAAAAACTGTTTTTT. Its translation is CASSFGRGSEKLFF.

The rearrangement joins TRBV10-1 to TRBJ2-5, with TRBD2 matching 8 bases. Germline values: CDR1 WNHNN, CDR2 SYGVQD (reference sequence). The V and J ends lost 0 bases and 5 bases, in that order; junction bases with no gene match: 2. The CDR3 contains 14 residues. In DNA, the CDR3 is TGCGCCAGCAGTGAGTCGGGACTAGGGGAGACCCAGTACTTC. This translates into CASSESGLGETQYF.

This clone was seen more than once but under ten times. This rearrangement joins TRBV19 to TRBJ2-1, with TRBD1 identical over 8 bases. The CDR3 consists of 14 residues. V dropped 7 bases and J dropped 8; count of bases not matched to a gene: 10. Germline-derived CDR1 and CDR2 are LNHDA and SQIVND (reference sequence). As DNA, the CDR3 is TGTGCCAGTAACTTGGACAGGGAAGTGGATGAGCAGTTCTTC. This codes for CASNLDREVDEQFF.

Written as DNA, the CDR3 is TGTGCCAGCAGCGTAGGGCAAAACTACGAGCAGTACTTC. This encodes CASSVGQNYEQYF. V usage is TRBV9 and J usage is TRBJ2-7; the D is unclear. V was cut by 0 bases and J by 3 bases, with 7 bases left in between. The germline CDR1 and CDR2 sequences are SGDLS and YYNGEE. The CDR3 spans 13 residues.

V usage is TRBV7-3 and J usage is TRBJ2-1, with 10 bases aligning to TRBD2. Germline assignment: CDR1 SGHTA and CDR2 FQGTGA. Germline trimming cut 6 bases from V and 7 bases from J; bases unmatched to any gene: 6. The CDR3 covers 14 residues. CDR3 region: CASRRTSGGNEQFF. The CDR3 DNA follows: TGTGCCAGCAGGAGGACTAGCGGAGGGAATGAGCAGTTCTTC. Drawing the rest from reference TRBV7-3 and TRBJ2-1, the complete variable domain is GAGVSQTPSNKVTEKGKYVELRCDPISGHTALYWYRQSLGQGPEFLIYFQGTGAADDSGLPNDRFFAVRPEGSVSTLKIQRTERGDSAVYLCASRRTSGGNEQFFGPGTRLTVL.

The chain is built from TRBV5-1 and TRBJ1-2; TRBD1 agrees at 9 bases. Trimming removed 4 bases from V and 2 bases from J; junction bases left unmatched: 3. The CDR3 is made up of 14 amino acids. Germline values: CDR1 SGHRS, CDR2 YFSETQ. CDR3 DNA sequence: TGCGCCAGCAGCCCGGGACAGGGCAACTATGGCTACACCTTC. This sequence encodes CASSPGQGNYGYTF.

The rearrangement links TRBV4-1 to TRBJ1-4; D remains unclear. V was clipped by 3 bases and J by 9 bases, with 17 bases between them. The CDR3 sequence is 15 residues long. Germline loops: CDR1 MGHRA, CDR2 YSYEKL. The DNA of the CDR3 is TGCGCCAGCAGCCATGGAGCCTACGATGGTAAAAAACTGTTTTTT. It codes for CASSHGAYDGKKLFF.

The genes are TRBV19 and TRBJ1-5, with a weak D call TRBD1 (6 bases). The V end was cut by 6 bases, the J end by 4 bases, with 16 bases between. This CDR3 spans 15 amino acids. In germline, CDR1 is LNHDA, CDR2 SQIVND (reference sequence). CDR3 bases: TGTGCCAGTAGCCCACAGGGCCTAGGGAATCAGCCCCAGCATTTT. Residues: CASSPQGLGNQPQHF. The complete variable domain, with remaining parts taken from reference TRBV19 and TRBJ1-5, reads DGGITQSPKYLFRKEGQNVTLSCEQNLNHDAMYWYRQDPGQGLRLIYYSQIVNDFQKGDIAEGYSVSREKKESFPLTVTSAQKNPTAFYLCASSPQGLGNQPQHFGDGTRLSIL.